The subject of this entry is one TCR beta chain. What it binds is not known. Time point indicated: after neoadjuvant nivolumab, at surgical resection. The patients had HPV-negative, locally advanced oral cavity squamous cell carcinoma. Trimming left V 0 bases short and J 6 bases short, with 12 bases between. The CDR3 runs to 14 residues. The data derive from a study of neoadjuvant anti-PD-1 for oral cavity cancer. Study summary: Before surgery, most patients got three to four biweekly 3 mg/kg nivolumab doses.

General study findings and limits: TCR analyses covered only a few patients per response group. Non-responders to neoadjuvant nivolumab had significantly more clonal PBMC T cells than responders.

Assay used: immunoSEQ multiplex PCR; TCRdb lists only in-frame clones, some missing. Among some 8,700 clones, about 81% were seen once, and the ten largest hold about 4.1%. J is TRBJ1-1 and V is TRBV5-3; D perhaps matches TRBD1 (6 bases). TRBV5-3 is flagged as an ORF with uncertain function. The sample in question was PBMCs, obtained after nivolumab (anti-PD-1) treatment. The TCR comes from a person aged 40 to 85 with oral cavity squamous cell carcinoma. The CDR3 here is CARSLGGPDAEAFF. DNA for the CDR3: TGTGCCAGAAGCTTGGGGGGGCCTGACGCTGAAGCTTTCTTT.